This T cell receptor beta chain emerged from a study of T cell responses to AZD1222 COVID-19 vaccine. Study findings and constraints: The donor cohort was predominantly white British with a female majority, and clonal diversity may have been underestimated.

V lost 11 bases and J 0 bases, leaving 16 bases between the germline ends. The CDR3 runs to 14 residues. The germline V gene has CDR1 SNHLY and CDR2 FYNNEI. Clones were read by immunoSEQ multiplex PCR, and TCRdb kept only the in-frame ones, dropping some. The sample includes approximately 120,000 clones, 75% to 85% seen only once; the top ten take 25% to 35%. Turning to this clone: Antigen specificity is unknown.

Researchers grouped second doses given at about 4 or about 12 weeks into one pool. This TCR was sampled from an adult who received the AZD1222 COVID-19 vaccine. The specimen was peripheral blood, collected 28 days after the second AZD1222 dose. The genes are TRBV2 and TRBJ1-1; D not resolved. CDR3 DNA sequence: TGTGCCGGAAAGGTCGGACGTTTGAACACTGAAGCTTTCTTT. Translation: CAGKVGRLNTEAFF.